This note documents a single T cell receptor (beta chain) sequence. What it binds is not known. This CDR3 comprises 16 residues. V lost 7 bases and J lost 5; bases outside the gene matches: 12. The V gene's germline CDR1 is LNHDA and CDR2 SQIVND (reference sequence). The data were taken from a study of T cell responses to AZD1222 COVID-19 vaccine. The protocol was immunoSEQ multiplex PCR, while the TCRdb copy is restricted to in-frame clones and leaves out a portion. The sample contains about 120,000 clones, around 92% of which appear only once. General study findings and limits: Nearly half of spike-specific TCRs reportedly target variant regions that are unmutated in the B.1.351 and B.1.1.7 variants. At study baseline, merely six AZD1222 recipients were seropositive. White British ancestry dominated among donors, who included more females, and clonal diversity was possibly underestimated.

The clonotype originates from an adult in good health. The chain joins TRBV19 to TRBJ1-5, with TRBD1 identical over 9 bases. Sample: peripheral blood, taken on day 0 of AZD1222 vaccination. The CDR3 region has the DNA TGTGCCAGTAACTCTTGGACAGGGGATGGGGATCAGCCCCAGCATTTT. It is translated as CASNSWTGDGDQPQHF. Filled out from reference TRBV19 and TRBJ1-5, the complete variable domain reads DGGITQSPKYLFRKEGQNVTLSCEQNLNHDAMYWYRQDPGQGLRLIYYSQIVNDFQKGDIAEGYSVSREKKESFPLTVTSAQKNPTAFYLCASNSWTGDGDQPQHFGDGTRLSIL.